Included here is one T cell receptor (beta chain) sequence, with context. Sequenced by immunoSEQ multiplex PCR; TCRdb stores in-frame clones only, minus some. The sample contains roughly 180,000 clones, over 60% of which appear only once. Unmatched junction bases numbered 19, after V lost 4 bases and J lost 1 base. CDR1 is SGHTA, CDR2 FQGTGA, per germline. The CDR3 sequence is 19 residues long. These data originate in a study of cytotoxic CD8 clonotypes in ibrutinib-treated CLL. The source of this sequence is a human donor with chronic lymphocytic leukemia. This rearrangement joins TRBV7-3 to TRBJ2-7; 7 bases align to TRBD1. Sequencing was performed on PBMCs, taken after 24 months of ibrutinib treatment. CDR3 in DNA: TGTGCCAGCAGCTCTCCCCCGAAATATAACAGGGGACCGTCCTACGAGCAGTACTTC. Translation: CASSSPPKYNRGPSYEQYF.